Sequencing of this T cell receptor beta chain was carried out in a study of cytomegalovirus exposure and HLA in healthy donors. The PCR employed 60 Vbeta primers together with 13 Jbeta primers. Sequencing was performed with immunoSEQ multiplex PCR; in TCRdb, only in-frame clones are kept and a portion is missing. The sample consists of approximately 240,000 clones, roughly four fifths of them appearing once. This CDR3 has 17 amino acids. V shed 2 bases, J shed 1 base, and the junction held 8 bases outside the gene matches. The germline gives CDR1 MNHNS, CDR2 SASEGT. The study's findings and limits: Analysis performed later showed TCR beta chains linked to HLA being more clonally expanded than equally common others.

Remarks on this clone: Antigen: not known.

The sequence derives from a woman between 40 and 55 years old in good health and CMV-seronegative. This chain connects TRBV6-1 to TRBJ1-2; 9 bases align to TRBD1. Sequences were obtained from PBMCs. In nucleotides, the CDR3 is TGTGCCAGCAGTGAAATCACAGGGGGCGTCCGTAACTATGGCTACACCTTC. It is translated as CASSEITGGVRNYGYTF.